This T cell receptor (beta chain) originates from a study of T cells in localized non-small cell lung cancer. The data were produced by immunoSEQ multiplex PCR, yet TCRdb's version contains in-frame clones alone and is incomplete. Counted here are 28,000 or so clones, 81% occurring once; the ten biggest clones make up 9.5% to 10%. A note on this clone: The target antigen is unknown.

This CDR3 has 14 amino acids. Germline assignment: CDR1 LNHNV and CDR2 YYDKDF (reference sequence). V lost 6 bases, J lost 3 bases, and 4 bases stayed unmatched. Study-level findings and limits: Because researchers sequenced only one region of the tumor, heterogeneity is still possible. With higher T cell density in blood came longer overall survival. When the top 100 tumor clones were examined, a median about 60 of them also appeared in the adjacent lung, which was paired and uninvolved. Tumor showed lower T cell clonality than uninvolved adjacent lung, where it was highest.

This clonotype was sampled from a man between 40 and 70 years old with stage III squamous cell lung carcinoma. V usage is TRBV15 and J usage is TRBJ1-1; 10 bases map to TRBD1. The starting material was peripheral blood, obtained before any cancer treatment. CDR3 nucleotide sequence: TGTGCCACCAGAACGGACAGGGGGGACACTGAAGCTTTCTTT. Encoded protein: CATRTDRGDTEAFF.